This T cell receptor (beta chain) was retrieved from a study of blood T cells in healthy people across ages. A sample-barcoded 5' primer and a J-beta primer mix were used in a second PCR of roughly 7 to 12 cycles. TCRdb reprocessed the 5' RACE reads with MiXCR, giving one entry per CDR3 protein. The sample has about 730,000 distinct CDR3 sequences, about 40% seen once. This clonotype was detected only a few times. Its target is not known. Germline CDR1 and CDR2: LGHNA and YNFKEQ. There are 14 residues in the CDR3. V was trimmed by 0 bases and J by 10 bases, leaving 12 bases between them. Study observations and caveats: The study could not conclusively compare naive and antigen-experienced cells, given its unsorted PBMCs. Greater diversity and more naive CD4+ cells were seen in long-lived donors than in aged donors.

Source material: blood. The TCR originated in a woman aged 60 to 75 in good health. This chain joins TRBV4-2 and TRBJ2-2; D ambiguous. CDR3 DNA: TGTGCCAGCAGCCAAGATCTGACTCAGGAGGAGCTGTTTTTT. Its protein is CASSQDLTQEELFF.